These T cell receptor beta chains were read from a single sample in a study of cytomegalovirus exposure and HLA in healthy donors. TCRdb keeps only in-frame clones here, not all; method: immunoSEQ multiplex PCR. The data hold 75,000 to 90,000 clones, with about three quarters observed a single time. Source material: PBMCs. The receptor set was obtained from a woman in her thirties or forties in good health and CMV-seropositive. The CDR3 runs from the conserved cysteine through the conserved F or W. Each record gives: J gene, V gene, CDR3 length, CDR3 protein.

>TRBJ2-5|TRBV6-5|13
CASRDRDQETQYF
>TRBJ1-2|TRBV27|16
CASSLGQDRGRPVYTF
>TRBJ1-6|TRBV7-9|15
CASSSGTGGTSPLHF
>TRBJ1-3|TRBV28|18
CASSFGSLEVRSGNTIYF
>TRBJ1-1|TRBV14|11
CASSPLVRAFF
>TRBJ1-1|TRBV7-9|13
CASSSSGGTEAFF
>TRBJ2-2|TRBV29-1|14
CSVRTGTNTGELFF
>TRBJ2-3|TRBV9|15
CASSGRDRGSDTQYF
>TRBJ2-5|TRBV2|14
CASSGDRGQETQYF
>TRBJ2-7|TRBV18|14
CASSPTSGSNEQYF
>TRBJ2-7|TRBV4-3|14
CASSQDRGIYEQYF
>TRBJ2-3|TRBV28|14
CASSAADSTDTQYF
>TRBJ2-5|TRBV5-4|15
CASSSSTGARETQYF
>TRBJ2-7|TRBV28|17
CASRIGTSGGAPYEQYF
>TRBJ1-1|TRBV6-6|14
CASTSQGMNTEAFF
>TRBJ1-2|TRBV19|13
CASSRGANYGYTF
>TRBJ2-7|TRBV7-9|14
CASSFSTSFYEQYF
>TRBJ1-1|TRBV18|12
CASSPRGAEAFF
>TRBJ2-7|TRBV30|13
CAWSVGQGYEQYF
>TRBJ2-6|TRBV28|15
CASRGTSAGANVLTF
>TRBJ1-2|TRBV5-5|15
CASSASPGMGVTNSF
>TRBJ1-2|TRBV19|12
CASTGRPYGYTF
>TRBJ2-4|TRBV29-1|17
CSVEDRGWRESQNIQYF
>TRBJ1-1|TRBV5-6|15
CASGKQGRINTEAFF
>TRBJ1-2|TRBV6-5|13
CASSTRGRDGYTF
>TRBJ2-5|TRBV5-4|15
CASSQHDRGGRAQYF
>TRBJ2-1|TRBV29-1|13
CSSQTATYNEQFF